This T cell receptor (beta chain) was obtained from a study of blood T cell repertoires in COVID-19. About the study: Donors in the United States, Italy and Spain gave samples during acute or convalescent COVID-19. Nucleic acid was either cDNA or gDNA, and it came from T cells, B-cell-depleted T cells, or PBMCs.

Authors' methods: Reference gene primer amplification in the assay estimated nucleated cell counts. Only in-frame clones appear in the TCRdb table, and some are missing; sequencing was by immunoSEQ multiplex PCR. The DNA was the basis for D and trimming; V, J and clone size are from that table. The repertoire holds approximately 200,000 clones, 85% to 90% seen once, with 4.4% in the top ten. Between the trimmed V and J ends, which lost 4 bases and 1 base, there was a span of 18 bases. The CDR3 totals 17 residues. CDR1 SGDLS and CDR2 YYNGEE come from the germline V gene. V and J are TRBV9 and TRBJ2-1; the D gene is possibly TRBD2 (6 bases). The sequence came from a man aged 50 to 59 with acute or convalescent COVID-19. Material for sequencing was peripheral blood. The chain's CDR3 is CASSPTASGSSYNEQFF. The CDR3 DNA reads as TGTGCCAGCAGCCCCACCGCCTCCGGGAGTTCCTACAATGAGCAGTTCTTC.